This T cell receptor beta chain is drawn from a study of T cell changes during pregnancy in multiple sclerosis. The data were produced by immunoSEQ multiplex PCR, yet TCRdb's version contains in-frame clones alone and is incomplete. The table has roughly 58,000 clones, around 92% seen once. The V end lost 0 bases, the J end lost 4 bases, and 12 bases lay between the germline ends. Germline CDR1 and CDR2: ENHRY and SYGVKD. The CDR3 covers 16 residues. This clone has just one count. The sequenced sample was CD4+ T cells from peripheral blood mononuclear cells, obtained after pregnancy. The clonotype was recovered from a female donor in good health, enrolled as a control in a pregnancy study. The genes are TRBV10-3 and TRBJ1-4; D is possibly TRBD1 (6 bases). CDR3 loop: CAISESRGQYNEKLFF. CDR3 bases: TGTGCCATCAGTGAGTCCCGAGGACAGTATAATGAAAAACTGTTTTTT.